The 20 T cell receptor beta chains below were found in one sample sequenced in a study of cytomegalovirus exposure and HLA in healthy donors. The PCR employed 60 Vbeta primers together with 13 Jbeta primers. The assay was immunoSEQ multiplex PCR, and TCRdb's table has in-frame clones only and misses some. The sample comprises 150,000 or so clones, over 75% of which are singletons, and about a tenth rests with the top ten. The sequenced sample consisted of PBMCs. The receptor set was obtained from a man aged 18-30 years in good health and CMV-seropositive.

Only one count was recorded for this clone. The V and J genes are TRBV5-1 and TRBJ1-2, with D possibly TRBD1 on 5 matching bases. The V gene lost 4 bases and the J gene lost 8 bases, with 18 bases spanning the gap. The V gene's germline CDR1 is SGHRS and CDR2 YFSETQ. The CDR3 runs to 14 residues. Written as DNA, the CDR3 is TGCGCCAGCAGCGTAGCATCGGGGGACGGAGGCTACACCTTC. Its translation: CASSVASGDGGYTF.

V is TRBV6-1 and J is TRBJ1-3; the match to TRBD1 covers 7 bases. The trim removed 5 bases at V and 0 bases at J, leaving 4 bases unmatched. The CDR3 runs 15 residues. Germline loops: CDR1 MNHNS, CDR2 SASEGT. The chain's CDR3 is CASSRGQSSGNTIYF. In nucleotides, the CDR3 is TGTGCCAGCAGTAGGGGACAGTCCTCTGGAAACACCATATATTTT.

The chain couples TRBV19 to TRBJ1-1; 9 nucleotides match TRBD1. This CDR3 is 15 amino acids long. The junction had 10 bases not matched to a gene; V was cut back by 4 bases and J by 7 bases. CDR1 is LNHDA, CDR2 SQIVND, per germline (reference sequence). This chain's CDR3 is CASSTPYRGQDEAFF. The CDR3 region has the DNA TGTGCCAGTAGTACACCCTACAGGGGGCAGGATGAAGCTTTCTTT. The full variable domain, rest sourced from reference TRBV19 and TRBJ1-1, is DGGITQSPKYLFRKEGQNVTLSCEQNLNHDAMYWYRQDPGQGLRLIYYSQIVNDFQKGDIAEGYSVSREKKESFPLTVTSAQKNPTAFYLCASSTPYRGQDEAFFGQGTRLTVV.

The chain uses TRBV27 and TRBJ2-7; D is perhaps TRBD1 (6 bases). CDR1 MNHEY and CDR2 SMNVEV come from the germline V gene (reference sequence). V was trimmed by 6 bases and J by 3 bases, leaving 18 bases between them. The CDR3 runs to 15 residues. CDR3 DNA sequence: TGTGCCAGCAGAGTGACAGGCGATGGTTACTACGAGCAGTACTTC. Its protein product is CASRVTGDGYYEQYF.

The chain has TRBV28 and TRBJ2-7; possibly TRBD2 for D (6 bases). Trimming stripped 7 bases from V and 5 bases from J, with 15 bases between. Germline CDR1 MDHEN, CDR2 SYDVKM. The CDR3 extends over 13 amino acids. Here the CDR3 reads CASTLAGPNEQYF. In nucleotides, the CDR3 is TGTGCCAGCACCTTGGCGGGACCAAACGAGCAGTACTTC. The complete variable domain, with remaining parts taken from reference TRBV28 and TRBJ2-7, reads DVKVTQSSRYLVKRTGEKVFLECVQDMDHENMFWYRQDPGLGLRLIYFSYDVKMKEKGDIPEGYSVSREKKERFSLILESASTNQTSMYLCASTLAGPNEQYFGPGTRLTVT.

CDR3: CASGWEVGGYTF. CDR3 bases: TGTGCTAGTGGGTGGGAGGTCGGTGGCTACACCTTC. The rearrangement joins TRBV12-5 to TRBJ1-2; D gene uncertain. Germline assignment: CDR1 LGHNT and CDR2 FRNRAP. V was clipped by 6 bases and J by 7 bases, with 12 bases between them. This CDR3 is built from 12 residues.

This chain joins TRBV5-5 and TRBJ2-7; possibly TRBD2 for D (7 bases). The CDR3 spans 14 residues. Germline V gene data show CDR1 as SGHKS and CDR2 as YYEKEE (reference sequence). V gave up 3 bases and J gave up 0 bases, with 10 bases separating them. The CDR3 loop is CASSWGGGSYEQYF. CDR3 coding DNA: TGTGCCAGCAGCTGGGGAGGGGGCTCCTACGAGCAGTACTTC.

This rearrangement joins TRBV18 to TRBJ2-3; D remains unclear. Germline CDR1 is KGHSH and CDR2 is LQKENI. CDR3 length: 10 residues. The V end was cut by 9 bases, the J end by 4 bases, with 5 bases between. The CDR3 coding sequence is TGTGCCAGTTACTCAGATACGCAGTATTTT. This gives the protein CASYSDTQYF. Variable domain in full (rest from reference TRBV18 and TRBJ2-3): NAGVMQNPRHLVRRRGQEARLRCSPMKGHSHVYWYRQLPEEGLKFMVYLQKENIIDESGMPKERFSAEFPKEGPSILRIQQVVRGDSAAYFCASYSDTQYFGPGTRLTVL.

This chain uses TRBV9 with TRBJ2-6, with 8 positions matching TRBD1. The CDR3 covers 18 residues. Unmatched junction bases numbered 12, after V lost 3 bases and J lost 4 bases. Germline V gene sequence: CDR1 SGDLS, CDR2 YYNGEE. The CDR3 DNA follows: TGTGCCAGCAGCGCGTGGACAGGGTCCCTTCGAGGGGCCAACGTCCTGACTTTC. The encoded protein is CASSAWTGSLRGANVLTF.

The J gene is TRBJ1-1, the V gene TRBV30; D call uncertain. The germline gives CDR1 GTSNPN, CDR2 SVGIG (reference sequence). This CDR3 is built from 12 residues. The V gene lost 6 bases and the J gene lost 4 bases, with 12 bases spanning the gap. The CDR3 nucleotides read TGTGCCTGTATTTTAGAGGGCACTGAAGCTTTCTTT. The encoded protein is CACILEGTEAFF.

In its sample, this clone was seen once. The V gene is TRBV6-5, the J gene TRBJ2-1; 8 bases map to TRBD2. The CDR3 loop spans 15 amino acids. Unmatched junction bases numbered 4, after V lost 6 bases and J lost 0 bases. Germline V gene sequence: CDR1 MNHEY, CDR2 SVGAGI. CDR3 sequence (DNA): TGTGCCAGCAGCTTAGCGGGAAGCTCCTACAATGAGCAGTTCTTC. Its translation: CASSLAGSSYNEQFF.

This rearrangement joins TRBV4-1 to TRBJ1-6; 8 nucleotides agree with TRBD1. Germline V lookup: CDR1 MGHRA, CDR2 YSYEKL. The CDR3 length is 20 residues. V lost 1 base, J lost 0 bases, and 11 bases stayed unmatched. CDR3 coding DNA: TGCGCCAGCAGCCAAGTTCTCAGGGGGCGCAGGAGCTCCTATAATTCACCCCTCCACTTT. Residues: CASSQVLRGRRSSYNSPLHF.

This chain uses TRBV19 with TRBJ1-1, with a possible D match to TRBD1 (6 bases). CDR3 length equals 13 residues. CDR1 is LNHDA and CDR2 is SQIVND in the germline V gene (reference sequence). V lost 2 bases and J 7 bases, leaving 11 bases between the germline ends. The CDR3 protein is CASSIRQEFEAFF. CDR3 nucleotides: TGTGCCAGTAGTATAAGACAGGAATTTGAAGCTTTCTTT.

This chain uses TRBV7-2 with TRBJ2-7, with D possibly matching TRBD2 (5 bases). There are 15 residues in the CDR3. The V gene's germline CDR1 is SGHTA and CDR2 FQGNSA. V was shortened by 5 bases and J by 1 base, with 15 bases between the two germline ends. The CDR3 loop is CASSPSSTVSYEQYF. For the CDR3, the DNA is TGTGCCAGCAGCCCTAGCTCGACTGTATCCTACGAGCAGTACTTC.

This chain links TRBV19 with TRBJ1-5; D gene uncertain. CDR1 and CDR2 from the germline V gene are LNHDA and SQIVND (reference sequence). V was shortened by 6 bases and J by 7 bases, with 22 bases between the two germline ends. This CDR3 contains 16 residues. The CDR3 bases are TGTGCCAGTAGCCCCCAAAGGCGGACTGCGAGGCAGCCCCAGCATTTT. It specifies CASSPQRRTARQPQHF.

The V call is TRBV27, the J call TRBJ2-2; D might be TRBD2 (6 bases). The CDR3 totals 15 residues. V lost 2 bases and J lost 4, with 11 bases in between. CDR1 and CDR2 (germline): MNHEY, SMNVEV (reference sequence). The CDR3 loop reads CASSLGQGGTGELFF. In nucleotides, the CDR3 is TGTGCCAGCAGTTTAGGCCAGGGAGGCACCGGGGAGCTGTTTTTT.

This rearrangement joins TRBV9 to TRBJ2-7; 8 bases match TRBD2. V lost 4 bases to trimming and J lost 3 bases; unmatched junction nucleotides: 6. Germline-derived CDR1 and CDR2 are SGDLS and YYNGEE. The CDR3 sequence is 14 residues long. The CDR3 nucleotides read TGTGCCAGCAGCTCCGGGGGGGCGGACTACGAGCAGTACTTC. This sequence encodes CASSSGGADYEQYF.

The chain uses TRBV5-1 and TRBJ1-3, with D uncertain. The ends were cut back, 3 bases at V and 1 base at J, with 5 bases in the middle. Germline values: CDR1 SGHRS, CDR2 YFSETQ. The CDR3 has 13 residues. The CDR3 DNA sequence: TGCGCCAGCAGCTCGGGGTCTGGAAACACCATATATTTT. Protein product: CASSSGSGNTIYF. The variable domain in full, completed from reference TRBV5-1 and TRBJ1-3, reads KAGVTQTPRYLIKTRGQQVTLSCSPISGHRSVSWYQQTPGQGLQFLFEYFSETQRNKGNFPGRFSGRQFSNSRSEMNVSTLELGDSALYLCASSSGSGNTIYFGEGSWLTVV.

J is TRBJ2-5 and V is TRBV7-6; tentatively, D is TRBD1 (5 bases). The V end was cut by 5 bases, the J end by 1 base, with 8 bases between. This CDR3 is built from 13 residues. Per germline, CDR1 SGHVS and CDR2 FNYEAQ. CDR3 amino acids: CASSRQGQETQYF. CDR3 nucleotide sequence: TGTGCCAGCAGCAGGCAGGGCCAAGAGACCCAGTACTTC.

Here the CDR3 reads CAWTAGTGGSGNTIYF. The CDR3 DNA reads TGTGCCTGGACAGCCGGGACAGGGGGTTCTGGAAACACCATATATTTT. This sequence joins TRBV30 and TRBJ1-3, with TRBD1 matching over 11 bases. The germline CDR1 and CDR2 sequences are GTSNPN and SVGIG (reference sequence). This CDR3 spans 16 amino acids. With 4 bases clipped from V and 1 base from J, the junction kept 6 bases outside the gene matches.